This T cell receptor (beta chain) was sequenced during a study of Siglec-9 on CD8 T cells in melanoma. General study results and limits: In melanoma tumors, a Siglec-9-marked effector memory CD8+ subset reportedly appeared to accumulate.

Germline V lookup: CDR1 SGDLS, CDR2 YYNGEE. The CDR3 runs 12 residues. V shed 0 bases and J shed 7 bases, with 8 bases lying between them. Some clones are missing from TCRdb's copy, which holds only in-frame ones; the method was immunoSEQ multiplex PCR. The data hold roughly 30,000 clones, with roughly 78% observed a single time. Details on this clone: Its antigen remains unidentified.

V gene TRBV9 combines with J gene TRBJ2-7, with no clear D. The clonotype was recovered from a human donor in good health. Sequencing was done on a sample of Siglec-9- CD8+ T cells sorted from blood. CDR3 region: CASSVGAGEQYF. CDR3 in DNA: TGTGCCAGCAGCGTAGGGGCCGGAGAGCAGTACTTC.